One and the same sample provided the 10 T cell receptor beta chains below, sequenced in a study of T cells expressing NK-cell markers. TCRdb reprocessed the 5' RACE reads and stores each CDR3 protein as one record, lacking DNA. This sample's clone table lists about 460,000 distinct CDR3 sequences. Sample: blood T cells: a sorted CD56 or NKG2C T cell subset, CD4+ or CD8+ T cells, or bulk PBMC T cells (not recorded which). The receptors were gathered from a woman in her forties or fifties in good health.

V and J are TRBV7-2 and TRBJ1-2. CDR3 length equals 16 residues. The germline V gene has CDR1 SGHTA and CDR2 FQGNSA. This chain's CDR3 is CASSLGITGTNYGYTF.

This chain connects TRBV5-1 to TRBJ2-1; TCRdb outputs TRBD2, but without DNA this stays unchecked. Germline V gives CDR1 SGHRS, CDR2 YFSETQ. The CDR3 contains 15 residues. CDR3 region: CASSGGLAGVNEQFF.

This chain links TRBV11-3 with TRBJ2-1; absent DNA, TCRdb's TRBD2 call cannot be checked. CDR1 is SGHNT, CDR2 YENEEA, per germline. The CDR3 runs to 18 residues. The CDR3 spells CASSPPIAGGPGYNEQFF.

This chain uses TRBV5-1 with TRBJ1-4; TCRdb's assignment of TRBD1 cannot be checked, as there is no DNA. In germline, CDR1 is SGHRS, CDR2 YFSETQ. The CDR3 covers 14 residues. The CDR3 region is CASSLEGGNEKLFF.

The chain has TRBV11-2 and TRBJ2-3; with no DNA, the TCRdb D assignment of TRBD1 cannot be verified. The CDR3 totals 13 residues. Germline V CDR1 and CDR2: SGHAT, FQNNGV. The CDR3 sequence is CASSSPGGDTQYF.

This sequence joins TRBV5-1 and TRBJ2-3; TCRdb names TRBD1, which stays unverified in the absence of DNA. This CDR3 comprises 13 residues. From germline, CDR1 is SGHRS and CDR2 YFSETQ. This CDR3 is CASSLADRVTQYF.

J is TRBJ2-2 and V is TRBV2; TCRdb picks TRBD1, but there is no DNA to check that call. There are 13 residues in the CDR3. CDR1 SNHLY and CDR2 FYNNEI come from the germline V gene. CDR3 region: CASSDRTAGELFF. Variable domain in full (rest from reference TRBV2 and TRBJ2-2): EPEVTQTPSHQVTQMGQEVILRCVPISNHLYFYWYRQILGQKVEFLVSFYNNEISEKSEIFDDQFSVERPDGSNFTLKIRSTKLEDSAMYFCASSDRTAGELFFGEGSRLTVL.

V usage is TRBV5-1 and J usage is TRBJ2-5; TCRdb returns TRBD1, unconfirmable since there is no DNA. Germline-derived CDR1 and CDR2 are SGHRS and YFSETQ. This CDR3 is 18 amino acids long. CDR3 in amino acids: CASSTMYGGISGQETQYF.

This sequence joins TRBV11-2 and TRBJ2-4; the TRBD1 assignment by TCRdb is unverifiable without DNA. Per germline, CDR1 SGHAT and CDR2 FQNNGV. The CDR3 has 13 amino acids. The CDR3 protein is CASSDLRDPFQYF.

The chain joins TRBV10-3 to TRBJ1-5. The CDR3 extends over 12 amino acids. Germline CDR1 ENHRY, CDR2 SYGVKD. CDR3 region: CAISEGIQPQHF.